The T cell receptor (beta chain) under discussion was sequenced for a study of cytomegalovirus exposure and HLA in healthy donors. Background on the study: From HLA-typed donors, an early data release held roughly 89 million unique TCRs.

PCR employed 60 Vbeta and 13 Jbeta primers. Method: immunoSEQ multiplex PCR; TCRdb's copy keeps in-frame clones and lacks some. The data show more than 150,000 clones, around 85% seen once. Germline CDR1 is MNHEY and CDR2 is SVGAGI. CDR3 length: 15 amino acids. V was pared by 4 bases and J by 1 base, with 3 bases of the junction left unmatched. The sequenced material came from PBMCs. The V gene is TRBV6-5, the J gene TRBJ2-1; 8 bases line up with TRBD2. The receptor was isolated from a man aged 45-65 years in good health and CMV-seropositive. The CDR3 reads CASSSGLASYNEQFF. CDR3 nucleotide sequence: TGTGCCAGCAGTTCAGGACTAGCATCCTACAATGAGCAGTTCTTC.